These T cell receptor beta chains were read from a single sample in a study of blood T cell repertoires in COVID-19. Profiled with immunoSEQ multiplex PCR; TCRdb holds only in-frame clones, not every one. This sample has fewer than 250,000 clones, with roughly 88% found just once. The source material was peripheral blood. The receptors derive from a woman over 75 with COVID-19, enrolled during active disease. The CDR3 runs from the conserved cysteine through the conserved F or W. Rows give clone size only sometimes, using once, few, many, or a class for an expanded clone.

>12|-|TRBJ1-2|TRBV9
CASSVGQGGYTF
>13|-|TRBJ2-1|TRBV3-1/TRBV3-2
CASSPTMATGQFF
>14|few|TRBJ2-7|TRBV28
CASTPGVRTYEQYF
>19|-|TRBJ2-1|TRBV24-1
CATSDRTSGGSVSYNEQFF
>17|-|TRBJ1-5|TRBV10-1
CASSGDRGGGGNQPQHF
>13|-|TRBJ2-3|TRBV2
CASIPGPTDTQYF
>13|-|TRBJ2-1|TRBV5-1
CASSLSATNEQFF
>14|-|TRBJ1-1|TRBV20-1
CSASTAGGSTEAFF
>15|-|TRBJ1-1|TRBV21-1
CASSKNRGMNTEAFF
>17|-|TRBJ1-2|TRBV11-2
CASSLEPGTGIRSRYTF
>16|-|TRBJ1-3|TRBV28
CASSLLGTHSGNTIYF
>16|-|TRBJ1-4|TRBV15
CATSRSDPATNEKLFF
>14|-|TRBJ1-5|TRBV27
CASSLREGDQPQHF
>13|-|TRBJ1-2|TRBV5-5
CASSLQGGGGYTF
>15|-|TRBJ1-2|TRBV4-1
CASSQEGGMSYGYTF
>16|-|TRBJ2-1|TRBV19
CASSALAGGRNNEQFF
>12|few|TRBJ1-1|TRBV5-1
CASTEQGTEAFF
>18|few|TRBJ2-1|TRBV24-1
CATSGGLAGVRRYNEQFF
>15|-|TRBJ1-1|TRBV2
CASSEEEGAGTEAFF
>13|-|TRBJ2-5|TRBV3-1/TRBV3-2
CASSQGTSGGLHF
>15|-|TRBJ1-5|TRBV18
CASSPGTQGDQPQHF
>22|-|TRBJ2-3|TRBV4-1
CASFFMPQMRRTLIGRTDTQYF
>15|-|TRBJ1-1|TRBV7-9
CASSLQSLVNTEAFF